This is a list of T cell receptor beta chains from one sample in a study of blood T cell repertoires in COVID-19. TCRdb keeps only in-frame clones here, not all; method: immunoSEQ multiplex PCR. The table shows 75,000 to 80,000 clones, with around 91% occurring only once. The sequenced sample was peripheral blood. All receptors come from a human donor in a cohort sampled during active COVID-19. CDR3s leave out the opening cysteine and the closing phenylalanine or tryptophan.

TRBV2 ASSPDGGMYEQY
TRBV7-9 ASSRRGGAETQY
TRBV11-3 ASSSTTGGEQY
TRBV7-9 ASSLVPQKITDTQY
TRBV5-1 ASSLVQGANSPLH
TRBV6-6 ASSSDLTGNYGYT
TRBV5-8 ASSLNYGTGGAYEQY
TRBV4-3 ASSRADSGAHGRIQY
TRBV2 ASSEGQGVQPQH
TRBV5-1 ASSLDGGGANVLT
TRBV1 TSSLAGAQNEQF
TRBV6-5 ASSLGQGLVDTEAF
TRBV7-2 ASTELGGGTDTQY
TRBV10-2 ASGRQGSSYEQY
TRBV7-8 ASSSGGVNF
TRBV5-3 ARSPMQGDEGYT
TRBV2 ASRSSQGGSGQPQH
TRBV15 ATWEFRETQY
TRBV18 ASSPADRNTEAF
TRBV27 ASSLQGLAGLYEQY
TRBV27 ASSRTGIFGNTIY
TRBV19 ASSIVAGGYEQY
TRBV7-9 ASSPGQGGENEQF
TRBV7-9 ASSFRPQGASEQY
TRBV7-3 ASSLGLAGEQF
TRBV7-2 ASSTPPRTGDYGYT
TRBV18 ASSPGQEAYGYT
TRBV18 ASSPPIAGQATYGYT
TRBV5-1 ASSLVGGASTDTQY
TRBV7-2 ASSLGRETEAF
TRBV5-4 AAGRTGHTEAF
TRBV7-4 ASSDRQIFSGNTIY
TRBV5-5 ASNAGGDSPLH
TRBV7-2 ASSPPPGWRTEAF
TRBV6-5 ASVPGTQYYEQY
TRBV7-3 ASSLGEPNTGELF
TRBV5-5 ASSWAFSDSSGNTIY
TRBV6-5 ASSYSARNTEAF
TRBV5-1 ASSLTVNTEAF
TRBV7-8 ASSYYRDTDTQY
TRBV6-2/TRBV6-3 ASSYSGGTSMYNEQF